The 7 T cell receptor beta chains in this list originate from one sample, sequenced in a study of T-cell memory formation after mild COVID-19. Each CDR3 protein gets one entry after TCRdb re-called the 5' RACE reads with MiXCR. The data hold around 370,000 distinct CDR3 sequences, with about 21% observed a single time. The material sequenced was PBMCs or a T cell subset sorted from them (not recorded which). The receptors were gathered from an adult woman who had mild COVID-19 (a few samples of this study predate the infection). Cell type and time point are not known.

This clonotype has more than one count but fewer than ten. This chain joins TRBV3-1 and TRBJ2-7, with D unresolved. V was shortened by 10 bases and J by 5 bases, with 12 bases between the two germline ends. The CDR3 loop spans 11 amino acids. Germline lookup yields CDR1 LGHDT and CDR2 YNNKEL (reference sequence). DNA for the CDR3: TGTGCCACCAAGCAATTCAACGAGCAGTACTTC. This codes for CATKQFNEQYF.

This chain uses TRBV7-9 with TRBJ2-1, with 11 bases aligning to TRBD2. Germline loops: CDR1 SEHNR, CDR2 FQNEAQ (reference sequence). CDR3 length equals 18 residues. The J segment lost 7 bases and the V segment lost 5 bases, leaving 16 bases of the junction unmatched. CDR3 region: CASSAGTSGRTRWNEQFF. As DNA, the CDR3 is TGTGCCAGCAGCGCCGGGACTAGCGGAAGGACCCGTTGGAATGAGCAGTTCTTC.

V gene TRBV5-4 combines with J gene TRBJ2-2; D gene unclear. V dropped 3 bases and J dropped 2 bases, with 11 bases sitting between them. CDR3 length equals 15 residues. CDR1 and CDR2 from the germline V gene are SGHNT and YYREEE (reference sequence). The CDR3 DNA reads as TGTGCCAGCAGCTCGGCAGGACCCAACACCGGGGAGCTGTTTTTT. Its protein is CASSSAGPNTGELFF.

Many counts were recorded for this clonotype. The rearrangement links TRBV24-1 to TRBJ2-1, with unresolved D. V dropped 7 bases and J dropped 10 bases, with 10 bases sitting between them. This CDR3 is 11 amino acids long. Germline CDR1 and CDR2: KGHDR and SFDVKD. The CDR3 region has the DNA TGTGCCACCAGCAGCCCGAGGGAGCAGTTCTTC. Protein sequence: CATSSPREQFF.

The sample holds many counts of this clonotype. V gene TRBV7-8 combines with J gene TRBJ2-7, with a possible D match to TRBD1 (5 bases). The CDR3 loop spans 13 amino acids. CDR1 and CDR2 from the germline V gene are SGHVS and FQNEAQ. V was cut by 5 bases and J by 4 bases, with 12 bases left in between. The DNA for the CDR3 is TGTGCCAGCAGCCTCAGGGTCGGGTACGAGCAGTACTTC. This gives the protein CASSLRVGYEQYF.

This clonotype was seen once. CDR3 loop: CSVGYNEQFF. Written as DNA, the CDR3 is TGCAGTGTCGGCTACAATGAGCAGTTCTTC. V and J are TRBV20-1 and TRBJ2-1; no firm D call. This CDR3 contains 10 residues. Trimming took off 7 bases at V and 3 bases at J, with 4 bases between the two ends. Germline assignment: CDR1 DFQATT and CDR2 SNEGSKA (reference sequence).

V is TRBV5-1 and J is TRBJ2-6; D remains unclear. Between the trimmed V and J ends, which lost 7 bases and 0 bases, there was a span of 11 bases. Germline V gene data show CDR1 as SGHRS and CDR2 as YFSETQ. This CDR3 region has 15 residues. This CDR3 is CASLGGDSGANVLTF. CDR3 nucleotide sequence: TGCGCCAGCCTAGGCGGAGACTCTGGGGCCAACGTCCTGACTTTC.